This TCR beta chain was profiled in a study of shared T cell receptors in the human thymus. Sequenced by immunoSEQ multiplex PCR; TCRdb stores in-frame clones only, minus some. Found here are approximately 760,000 clones, roughly 88% of them singletons; the top ten hold 0.008% to 0.011%. These data were likewise used in another study, on human thymus T cells.

Specimen: thymocytes. This receptor was taken from a girl under three years old with a congenital heart defect.

In nucleotides, the CDR3 is TGTGCCAGCAGTGACAGGGACAGGGTGAACACTGAAGCTTTCTTT. Translating gives CASSDRDRVNTEAFF. J is TRBJ1-1 and V is TRBV6-1; 9 nucleotides agree with TRBD1. The CDR3 covers 15 residues. The V gene end was trimmed by 3 bases and the J gene end by 0 bases; junction bases not matched to a gene: 2. Looked up from germline, CDR1 is MNHNS and CDR2 is SASEGT.